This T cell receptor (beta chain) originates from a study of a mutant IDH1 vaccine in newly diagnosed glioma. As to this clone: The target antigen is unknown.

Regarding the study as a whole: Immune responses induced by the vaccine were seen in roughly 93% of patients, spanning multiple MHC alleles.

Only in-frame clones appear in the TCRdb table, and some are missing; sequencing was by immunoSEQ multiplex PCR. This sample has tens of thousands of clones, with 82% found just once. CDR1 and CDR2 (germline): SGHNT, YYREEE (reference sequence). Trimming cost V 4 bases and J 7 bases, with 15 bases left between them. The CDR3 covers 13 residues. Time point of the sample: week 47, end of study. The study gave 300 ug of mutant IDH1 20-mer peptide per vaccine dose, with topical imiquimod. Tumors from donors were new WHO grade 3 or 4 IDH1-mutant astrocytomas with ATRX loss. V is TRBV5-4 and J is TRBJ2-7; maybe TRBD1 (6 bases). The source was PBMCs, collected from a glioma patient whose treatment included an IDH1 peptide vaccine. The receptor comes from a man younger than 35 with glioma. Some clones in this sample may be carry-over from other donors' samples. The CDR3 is CASSNTGIIEQYF. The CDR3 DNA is TGTGCCAGCAGCAATACAGGGATCATAGAGCAGTACTTC.